The clone carrying this T cell receptor beta chain was seen more than once but under ten times. The target antigen is unknown. The data were obtained in a study of T cell responses to AZD1222 COVID-19 vaccine. Broader study findings: Clonal diversity was possibly underestimated, and the donors were mostly white British, with more females.

Measured with immunoSEQ multiplex PCR; TCRdb has only the in-frame clones, and not every one. Of 70,000 to 95,000 clones listed, around 84% are singletons. V was pared by 3 bases and J by 3 bases, with 3 bases of the junction left unmatched. Germline V gives CDR1 MNHNS, CDR2 SASEGT. The CDR3 runs 15 residues. The sequence was obtained from an adult in good health. The sample was peripheral blood, taken on day 0 of AZD1222 vaccination. This chain connects TRBV6-1 to TRBJ2-2; 8 bases are a match to TRBD2. The CDR3 DNA reads as TGTGCCAGCAGTGACCGCGGGGGGCACACCGGGGAGCTGTTTTTT. Translation gives CASSDRGGHTGELFF.